Listed below are T cell receptor beta chains from one sample, sequenced in a study of blood T cell repertoires in COVID-19. Assay used: immunoSEQ multiplex PCR; TCRdb lists only in-frame clones, some missing. In the table there are 90,000 or so clones, around 90% of which are singletons. The sample was peripheral blood. The receptor set was obtained from an older man with acute or convalescent COVID-19. The CDR3 runs from the conserved cysteine through the conserved F or W. The D gene is left open where the match is weak. Only part of the rows carry a size: once, few, many, or a class if the clone is expanded.

TRBV10-3,17,TRBJ2-2,NA,TRBD2,CAISESSAGVGTGELFF,TGTGCCATCAGTGAGTCCTCCGCGGGAGTTGGGACCGGGGAGCTGTTTTTT
TRBV5-1,14,TRBJ2-7,NA,NA,CASSLGTVGGEQYF,TGCGCCAGCAGCTTGGGGACAGTTGGCGGCGAGCAGTACTTC
TRBV27,14,TRBJ1-5,NA,TRBD1,CASSPGTGFQPQHF,TGTGCCAGCAGTCCCGGGACAGGGTTTCAGCCCCAGCATTTT
TRBV28,14,TRBJ1-5,NA,TRBD1,CASTPTGGRQPQHF,TGTGCCAGCACCCCAACAGGGGGCAGGCAGCCCCAGCATTTT
TRBV5-1,15,TRBJ1-2,NA,NA,CASSLGLGGDYGYTF,TGCGCCAGCAGCTTGGGTCTAGGGGGAGACTATGGCTACACCTTC
TRBV19,16,TRBJ1-5,NA,NA,CASSISPGVGYQPQHF,TGTGCCAGTAGTATATCCCCCGGGGTGGGATATCAGCCCCAGCATTTT
TRBV27,17,TRBJ2-1,once,TRBD1,CASSLTPTGGAWNEQFF,TGTGCCAGCAGTCTGACACCGACAGGGGGCGCCTGGAATGAGCAGTTCTTC
TRBV29-1,14,TRBJ1-2,NA,TRBD1,CSVYELTGDYGYTF,TGCAGCGTCTATGAATTGACAGGGGACTATGGCTACACCTTC
TRBV5-5,19,TRBJ1-1,NA,NA,CASSLRGGAVRGRNTEAFF,TGTGCCAGCAGCTTGAGGGGTGGTGCGGTGCGGGGGAGGAACACTGAAGCTTTCTTT
TRBV7-3,12,TRBJ2-3,NA,NA,CASSQTGDTQYF,TGTGCCAGCAGCCAGACAGGCGATACGCAGTATTTT
TRBV4-1,16,TRBJ2-1,NA,NA,CASSQLGLIKYNEQFF,TGCGCCAGCAGCCAACTGGGACTTATAAAATACAATGAGCAGTTCTTC
TRBV30,12,TRBJ2-1,NA,NA,CAWSGRYNEQFF,TGTGCCTGGAGTGGCAGGTACAATGAGCAGTTCTTC
TRBV11-2,16,TRBJ2-1,NA,TRBD2,CASSPGQGGTSGRVFF,TGTGCCAGCAGCCCTGGGCAAGGTGGGACTAGCGGGAGAGTCTTCTTC
TRBV5-1,13,TRBJ1-1,NA,NA,CASSGIGTGEAFF,TGCGCCAGCAGCGGAATTGGCACGGGTGAAGCTTTCTTT
TRBV18,15,TRBJ1-2,NA,NA,CASSPNSGEGYGYTF,TGTGCCAGCTCACCAAACTCAGGGGAGGGCTATGGCTACACCTTC
TRBV7-3,14,TRBJ2-7,NA,TRBD2,CASSLTSATYEQYF,TGTGCCAGCAGCTTGACTAGCGCAACCTACGAGCAGTACTTC
TRBV29-1,13,TRBJ2-7,NA,NA,CSVDELGTYEQYF,TGCAGCGTTGACGAACTCGGGACTTACGAGCAGTACTTC
TRBV1,17,TRBJ2-1,NA,NA,CTSSQDSPSAQYNEQFF,TGCACCAGCAGCCAAGACTCGCCTAGCGCACAATACAATGAGCAGTTCTTC
TRBV18,14,TRBJ1-1,NA,TRBD1,CASSSRTGFLEAFF,TGTGCCAGCTCATCAAGGACAGGCTTCCTTGAAGCTTTCTTT
TRBV5-1,13,TRBJ2-7,NA,TRBD1,CASSAGTDYEQYF,TGCGCCAGCAGCGCAGGGACAGACTACGAGCAGTACTTC
TRBV11-2,14,TRBJ1-2,NA,NA,CASSNREKDYGYTF,TGTGCCAGCAGCAACAGGGAAAAGGACTATGGCTACACCTTC
TRBV27,14,TRBJ1-5,NA,NA,CASRRSNSNQPQHF,TGTGCCAGCAGACGAAGCAATAGCAATCAGCCCCAGCATTTT
TRBV5-1,13,TRBJ2-7,NA,NA,CASSSGTPYEQYF,TGCGCCAGCAGCTCCGGGACACCCTACGAGCAGTACTTC
TRBV7-8,16,TRBJ1-6,NA,NA,CASSNQASSYNSPLHF,TGTGCCAGCAGTAATCAAGCTAGCTCCTATAATTCACCCCTCCACTTT
TRBV7-2,14,TRBJ2-6,NA,NA,CASSLDVAANVLTF,TGTGCCAGCAGCTTAGACGTGGCGGCCAACGTCCTGACTTTC
TRBV4-1,14,TRBJ1-2,NA,NA,CASSLGGTSYGYTF,TGCGCCAGCAGCCTGGGGGGGACAAGCTATGGCTACACCTTC
TRBV5-4,16,TRBJ1-4,NA,NA,CASSRRGGTPGEKLFF,TGTGCCAGCAGCCGGAGAGGAGGGACTCCGGGTGAAAAACTGTTTTTT
TRBV5-1,16,TRBJ2-2,NA,TRBD1,CASSLQGQRNTGELFF,TGCGCCAGCAGCTTGCAGGGACAGAGGAACACCGGGGAGCTGTTTTTT
TRBV10-3,12,TRBJ2-7,NA,NA,CAISESSYEQYF,TGTGCCATCAGTGAGTCGAGTTACGAGCAGTACTTC
TRBV2,15,TRBJ1-3,NA,NA,CASSFRGGAGNTIYF,TGTGCCAGCAGTTTTAGGGGGGGAGCTGGAAACACCATATATTTT
TRBV6-2/TRBV6-3,15,TRBJ2-5,NA,TRBD2,CASSYPGTSRETQYF,TGTGCCAGCAGTTACCCGGGGACTAGCAGAGAGACCCAGTACTTC
TRBV7-2,14,TRBJ1-3,NA,NA,CASSLTNPGNTIYF,TGTGCCAGCAGCCTGACTAACCCCGGAAACACCATATATTTT
TRBV5-1,15,TRBJ1-2,NA,NA,CASSPDRLANYGYTF,TGCGCCAGCAGCCCCGACAGGCTAGCTAACTATGGCTACACCTTC
TRBV5-5,15,TRBJ2-5,NA,NA,CASSSPGTQMETQYF,TGTGCCAGCAGTTCCCCCGGGACACAAATGGAGACCCAGTACTTC
TRBV5-4,15,TRBJ1-4,NA,NA,CASSLDSTANEKLFF,TGTGCCAGCAGCTTGGACAGCACAGCTAATGAAAAACTGTTTTTT
TRBV10-2,14,TRBJ2-7,once,TRBD1,CASSEAPGGAEQYF,TGCGCCAGCAGTGAGGCCCCAGGGGGCGCCGAGCAGTACTTC
TRBV18,17,TRBJ1-1,once,NA,CASSPPLTGDSNTEAFF,TGTGCCAGCTCACCACCGTTGACAGGCGACTCGAACACTGAAGCTTTCTTT
TRBV6-6,14,TRBJ2-7,few,TRBD1,CASSYRDRVYEQYF,TGTGCCAGCAGTTACCGGGACAGGGTCTACGAGCAGTACTTC
TRBV3-1/TRBV3-2,17,TRBJ1-2,NA,TRBD1,CASSQGRVRTGPYGYTF,TGTGCCAGCAGCCAAGGAAGGGTGAGGACAGGACCCTATGGCTACACCTTC
TRBV28,12,TRBJ2-1,NA,NA,CASSRGLSEQFF,TGTGCCAGCAGTCGCGGTTTGAGTGAGCAGTTCTTC
TRBV7-9,15,TRBJ2-5,few,NA,CASSLTGGVQETQYF,TGTGCCAGCAGTTTGACGGGCGGGGTCCAAGAGACCCAGTACTTC
TRBV5-1,16,TRBJ1-4,NA,NA,CASSSIPGATNEKLFF,TGCGCCAGCAGCTCAATTCCAGGGGCAACTAATGAAAAACTGTTTTTT
TRBV7-8,15,TRBJ2-1,NA,NA,CASSLGQGNYNEQFF,TGTGCCAGCAGCTTAGGGCAGGGAAACTACAATGAGCAGTTCTTC
TRBV6-2/TRBV6-3,14,TRBJ2-7,once,NA,CASSSGLVNYEQYF,TGTGCCAGCAGCTCAGGGCTAGTGAACTACGAGCAGTACTTC
TRBV6-5,12,TRBJ1-1,few,TRBD1,CAGRQGHTEAFF,TGTGCGGGCAGACAGGGCCACACTGAAGCTTTCTTT